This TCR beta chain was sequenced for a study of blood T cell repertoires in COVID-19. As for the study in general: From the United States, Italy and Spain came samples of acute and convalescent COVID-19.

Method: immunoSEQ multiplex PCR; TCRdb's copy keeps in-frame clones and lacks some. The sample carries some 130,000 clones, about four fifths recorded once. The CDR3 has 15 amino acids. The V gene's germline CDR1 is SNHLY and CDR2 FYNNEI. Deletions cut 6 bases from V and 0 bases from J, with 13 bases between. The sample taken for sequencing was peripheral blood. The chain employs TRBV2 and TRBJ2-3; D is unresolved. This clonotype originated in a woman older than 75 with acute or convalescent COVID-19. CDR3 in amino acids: CASRNGLRSTDTQYF. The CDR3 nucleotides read TGTGCCAGCAGGAACGGTCTACGTAGCACAGATACGCAGTATTTT.